This TCR beta chain was sequenced during a study of spatial heterogeneity in lung cancer. Overall study: As counted in raw reads, each unique TCR and UMI combination appeared more than ten times on average. Overall study results and limits: At tumor resection, ubiquitous expanded TCRs were detected in blood more often than later.

As regards this clonotype: Its matching antigen is unknown.

In the library, each TCR cDNA molecule bore its own unique molecular identifier. TCRdb re-analysed the 5' RACE reads in MiXCR, keeping a single row per CDR3 protein. The data contain more than 30,000 distinct CDR3 sequences, under 6.5% of them singletons. Germline V CDR1 and CDR2: DFQATT, SNEGSKA (reference sequence). The CDR3 runs 13 residues. V lost 3 bases and J lost 2, with 10 bases in between. Time point meaning: sample taken at primary tumor resection. Unsorted whole RNA of tumor, nontumor lung or frozen PBMC was sequenced. Samples came from around 70 TRACERx patients with untreated early-stage lung cancer.

The sequences come from PBMCs, collected at surgery. The chain uses TRBV20-1 and TRBJ2-5, with D hard to call. The TCR sequence derives from a male donor with early-stage non-small cell lung cancer. The CDR3 coding sequence is TGCAGTGCTAGTGGCCCCCGGCAAGAGACCCAGTACTTC. This translates into CSASGPRQETQYF.